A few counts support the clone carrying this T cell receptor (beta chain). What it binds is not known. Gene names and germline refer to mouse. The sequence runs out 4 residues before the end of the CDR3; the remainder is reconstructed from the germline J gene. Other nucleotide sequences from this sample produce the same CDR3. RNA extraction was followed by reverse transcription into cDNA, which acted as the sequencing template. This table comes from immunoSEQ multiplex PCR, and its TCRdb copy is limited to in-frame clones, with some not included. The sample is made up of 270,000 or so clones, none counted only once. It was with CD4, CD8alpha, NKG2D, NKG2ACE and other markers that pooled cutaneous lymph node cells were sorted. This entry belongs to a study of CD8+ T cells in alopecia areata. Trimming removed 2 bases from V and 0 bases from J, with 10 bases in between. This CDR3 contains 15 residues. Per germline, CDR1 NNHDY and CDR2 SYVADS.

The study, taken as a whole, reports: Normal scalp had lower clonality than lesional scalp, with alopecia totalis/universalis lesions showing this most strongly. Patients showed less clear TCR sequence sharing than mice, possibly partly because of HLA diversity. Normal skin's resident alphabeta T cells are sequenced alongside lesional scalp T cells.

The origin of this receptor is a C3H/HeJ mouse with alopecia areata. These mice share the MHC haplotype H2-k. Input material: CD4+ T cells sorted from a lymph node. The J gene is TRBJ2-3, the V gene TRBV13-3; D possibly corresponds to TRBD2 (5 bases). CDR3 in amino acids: CASSETGPSAETLYF. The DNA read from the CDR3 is TGTGCCAGCAGTGAAACTGGACCTAGTGCAGAA.